This T cell receptor (beta chain) was found in a study of T cell changes during pregnancy in multiple sclerosis. Unmatched junction bases numbered 16, after V lost 5 bases and J lost 4 bases. This CDR3 spans 17 amino acids. Looked up from germline, CDR1 is SGHNT and CDR2 is YYREEE (reference sequence). The assay was immunoSEQ multiplex PCR, and TCRdb's table has in-frame clones only and misses some. The data contain some 81,000 clones, under 95% of them seen just once; the ten biggest clones take up 2% to 3%. Material: peripheral blood, obtained after pregnancy. The genes are TRBV5-4 and TRBJ2-3, with TRBD1 matching over 7 bases. The sequence was collected from a female donor in good health, enrolled as a control in a pregnancy study. CDR3 amino acids: CASRPRYRATGADTQYF. As DNA, the CDR3 is TGTGCCAGCAGGCCCCGATACCGGGCTACAGGGGCAGATACGCAGTATTTT.